The TCR beta chain described here comes from a study of blood T cell repertoires in COVID-19. Background on the study: In each case, the material was cDNA or gDNA derived from T cells, B-cell-depleted T cells, or PBMCs.

Germline V lookup: CDR1 SGHTA, CDR2 FQGNSA. V shed 5 bases, J shed 5 bases, and the junction held 3 bases outside the gene matches. The CDR3 is 13 amino acids. Profiled with immunoSEQ multiplex PCR; TCRdb holds only in-frame clones, not every one. This sample has 250,000 or so clones, with roughly 80% found just once. Sequenced input: PBMCs or T cells enriched from blood (not recorded which). The rearrangement links TRBV7-2 to TRBJ2-3; 8 bases line up with TRBD2. The clonotype originates from a man aged 55-75 years who had recovered from COVID-19. CDR3 in DNA: TGTGCCAGCAGCAGACTAGCGCGAGATACGCAGTATTTT. This gives the protein CASSRLARDTQYF.